This T cell receptor (beta chain) was identified during a study of cytomegalovirus exposure and HLA in healthy donors. The study ran its PCR with 60 Vbeta and 13 Jbeta primers. Sequencing used immunoSEQ multiplex PCR; TCRdb keeps in-frame clones, though not all of them. This sample contains some 20,000 clones. When sampled, the donors appeared nominally healthy, though they likely had unrecorded immune exposures. Germline V gene sequence: CDR1 MNHEY, CDR2 SMNVEV (reference sequence). This CDR3 has 15 residues. J gave up 2 bases and V 6 bases, and 3 bases lay outside the gene matches. The clonotype was recovered from a man aged 55 to 70 in good health and CMV-seropositive. The sequencing sample was made of PBMCs. The chain recombines TRBV27 with TRBJ2-7; 14 bases agree with TRBD2. CDR3: CASSRTSGRPYEQYF. Here the CDR3 DNA reads TGTGCCAGCAGCAGGACTAGCGGGAGGCCCTACGAGCAGTACTTC.